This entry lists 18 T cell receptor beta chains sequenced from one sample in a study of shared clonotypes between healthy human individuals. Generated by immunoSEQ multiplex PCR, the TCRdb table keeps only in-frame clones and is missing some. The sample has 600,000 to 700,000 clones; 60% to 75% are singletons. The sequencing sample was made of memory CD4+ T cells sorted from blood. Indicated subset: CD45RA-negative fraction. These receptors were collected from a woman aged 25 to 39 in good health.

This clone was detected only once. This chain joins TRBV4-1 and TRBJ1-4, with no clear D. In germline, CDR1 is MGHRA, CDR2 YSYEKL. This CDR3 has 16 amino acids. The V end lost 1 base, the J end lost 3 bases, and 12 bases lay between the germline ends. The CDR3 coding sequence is TGCGCCAGCAGCCAAGTTCCCTCCGCCCCTAATGAAAAACTGTTTTTT. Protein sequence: CASSQVPSAPNEKLFF.

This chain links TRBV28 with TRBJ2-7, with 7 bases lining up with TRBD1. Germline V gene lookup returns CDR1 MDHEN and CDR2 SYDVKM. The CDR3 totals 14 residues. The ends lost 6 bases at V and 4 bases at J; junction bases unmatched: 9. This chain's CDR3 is CASRMGTVNYEQYF. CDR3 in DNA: TGTGCCAGCAGGATGGGGACAGTGAATTACGAGCAGTACTTC.

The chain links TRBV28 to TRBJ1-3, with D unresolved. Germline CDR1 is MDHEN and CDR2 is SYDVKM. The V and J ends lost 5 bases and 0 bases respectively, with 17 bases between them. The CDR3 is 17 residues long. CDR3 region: CASSGPLGRYSGNTIYF. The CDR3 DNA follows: TGTGCCAGCAGTGGCCCCTTGGGCAGGTACTCTGGAAACACCATATATTTT. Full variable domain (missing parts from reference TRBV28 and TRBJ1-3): DVKVTQSSRYLVKRTGEKVFLECVQDMDHENMFWYRQDPGLGLRLIYFSYDVKMKEKGDIPEGYSVSREKKERFSLILESASTNQTSMYLCASSGPLGRYSGNTIYFGEGSWLTVV.

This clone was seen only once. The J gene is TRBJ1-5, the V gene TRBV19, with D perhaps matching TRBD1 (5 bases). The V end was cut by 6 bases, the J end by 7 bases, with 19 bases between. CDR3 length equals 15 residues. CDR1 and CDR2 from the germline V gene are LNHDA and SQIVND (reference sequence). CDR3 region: CASRKLGAGHQPQHF. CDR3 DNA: TGTGCCAGTAGAAAACTCGGGGCAGGTCACCAGCCCCAGCATTTT.

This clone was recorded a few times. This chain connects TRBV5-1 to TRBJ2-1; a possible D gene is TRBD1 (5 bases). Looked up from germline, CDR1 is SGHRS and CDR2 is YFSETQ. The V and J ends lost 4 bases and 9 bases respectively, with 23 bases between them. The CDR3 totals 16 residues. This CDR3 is CASSPIGRSGFGEQFF. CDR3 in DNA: TGCGCCAGCAGCCCCATAGGTAGGTCAGGGTTCGGTGAGCAGTTCTTC.

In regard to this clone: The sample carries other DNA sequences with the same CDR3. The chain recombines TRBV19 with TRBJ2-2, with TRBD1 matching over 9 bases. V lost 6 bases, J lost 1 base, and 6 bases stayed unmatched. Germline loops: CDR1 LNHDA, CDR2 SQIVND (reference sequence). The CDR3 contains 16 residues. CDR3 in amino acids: CASRGPGQGNTGELFF. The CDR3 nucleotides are TGTGCCAGTAGAGGGCCGGGACAGGGGAACACCGGGGAGCTGTTTTTT.

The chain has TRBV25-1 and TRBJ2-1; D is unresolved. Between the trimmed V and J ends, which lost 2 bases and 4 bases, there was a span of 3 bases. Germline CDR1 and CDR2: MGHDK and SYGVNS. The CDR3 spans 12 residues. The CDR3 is CASSEEYNEQFF. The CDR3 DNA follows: TGTGCCAGCAGTGAAGAGTACAATGAGCAGTTCTTC. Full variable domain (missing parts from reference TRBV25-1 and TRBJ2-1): EADIYQTPRYLVIGTGKKITLECSQTMGHDKMYWYQQDPGMELHLIHYSYGVNSTEKGDLSSESTVSRIRTEHFPLTLESARPSHTSQYLCASSEEYNEQFFGPGTRLTVL.

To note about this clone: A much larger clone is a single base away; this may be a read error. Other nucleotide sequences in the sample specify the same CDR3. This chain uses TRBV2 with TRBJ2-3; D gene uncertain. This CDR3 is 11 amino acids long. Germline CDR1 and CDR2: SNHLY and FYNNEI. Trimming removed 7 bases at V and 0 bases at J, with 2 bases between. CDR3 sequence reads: CASTSTDTQYF. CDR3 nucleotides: TGTGCCAGCACTAGCACAGATACGCAGTATTTT.

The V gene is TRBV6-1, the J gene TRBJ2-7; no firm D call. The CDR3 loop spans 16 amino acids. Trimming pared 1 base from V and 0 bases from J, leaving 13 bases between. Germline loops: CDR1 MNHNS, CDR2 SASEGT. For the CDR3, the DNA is TGTGCCAGCAGTGAAGTCGGCGGTCTTTTCTCCTACGAGCAGTACTTC. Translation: CASSEVGGLFSYEQYF.

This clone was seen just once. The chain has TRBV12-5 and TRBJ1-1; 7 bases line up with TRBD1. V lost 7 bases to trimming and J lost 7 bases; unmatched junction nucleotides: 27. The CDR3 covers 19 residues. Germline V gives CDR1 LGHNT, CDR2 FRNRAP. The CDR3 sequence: CASAQTRRGLSAGDLEAFF. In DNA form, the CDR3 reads TGTGCTAGTGCCCAAACACGGAGGGGGCTCTCAGCGGGGGATCTTGAAGCTTTCTTT.

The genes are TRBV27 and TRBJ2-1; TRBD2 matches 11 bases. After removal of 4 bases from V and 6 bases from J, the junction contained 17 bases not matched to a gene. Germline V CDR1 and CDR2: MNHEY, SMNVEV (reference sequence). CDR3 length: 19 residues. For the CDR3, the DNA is TGTGCCAGCAGTTCAAACAAGGCAGTTACTAGCGGGGGAGGCAATGAGCAGTTCTTC. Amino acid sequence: CASSSNKAVTSGGGNEQFF.

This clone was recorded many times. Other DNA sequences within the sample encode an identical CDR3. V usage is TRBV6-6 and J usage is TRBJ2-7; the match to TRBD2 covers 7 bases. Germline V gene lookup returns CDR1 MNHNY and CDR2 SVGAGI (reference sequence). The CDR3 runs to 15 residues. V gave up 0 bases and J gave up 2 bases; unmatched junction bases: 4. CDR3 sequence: CASSYSGGGTYEQYF. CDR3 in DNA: TGTGCCAGCAGTTACTCGGGCGGGGGTACCTACGAGCAGTACTTC.

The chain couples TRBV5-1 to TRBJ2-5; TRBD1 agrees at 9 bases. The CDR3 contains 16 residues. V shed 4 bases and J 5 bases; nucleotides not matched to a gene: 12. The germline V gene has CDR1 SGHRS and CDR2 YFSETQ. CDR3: CASSLQGADNGETQYF. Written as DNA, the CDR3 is TGCGCCAGCAGCCTACAGGGGGCGGACAACGGGGAGACCCAGTACTTC.

The CDR3 coding sequence is TGTGCCGGAGAGGATCAAAACTCCTACAATGAGCAGTTCTTC. Encoded protein: CAGEDQNSYNEQFF. The rearrangement joins TRBV5-4 to TRBJ2-1; D not certain. Trimming cost V 10 bases and J 0 bases, with 14 bases left between them. The CDR3 is 14 residues long. The germline V gene encodes CDR1 SGHNT and CDR2 YYREEE (reference sequence).

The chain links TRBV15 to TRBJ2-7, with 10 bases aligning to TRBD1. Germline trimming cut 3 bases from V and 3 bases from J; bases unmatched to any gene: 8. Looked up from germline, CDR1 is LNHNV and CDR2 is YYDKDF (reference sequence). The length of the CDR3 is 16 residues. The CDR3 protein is CATSSGGQGKDYEQYF. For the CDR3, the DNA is TGTGCCACCAGCAGCGGGGGACAGGGGAAGGACTACGAGCAGTACTTC. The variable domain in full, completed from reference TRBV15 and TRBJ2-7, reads DAMVIQNPRYQVTQFGKPVTLSCSQTLNHNVMYWYQQKSSQAPKLLFHYYDKDFNNEADTPDNFQSRRPNTSFCFLDIRSPGLGDTAMYLCATSSGGQGKDYEQYFGPGTRLTVT.

CDR3 nucleotide sequence: TGCGCCAGCAGCTTGGGTCAGGGGGGAACTAATGAAAAACTGTTTTTT. Protein product: CASSLGQGGTNEKLFF. V and J are TRBV5-1 and TRBJ1-4, with 7 bases identical to TRBD1. Per the germline V gene, CDR1 is SGHRS and CDR2 is YFSETQ. The CDR3 runs 16 residues. V shed 0 bases, J shed 1 base, and the junction held 3 bases outside the gene matches.

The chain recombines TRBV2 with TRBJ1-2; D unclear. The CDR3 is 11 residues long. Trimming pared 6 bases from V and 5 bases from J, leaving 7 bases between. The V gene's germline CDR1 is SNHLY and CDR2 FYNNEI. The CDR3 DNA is TGTGCCAGCAGACGGACTTATGGCTACACCTTC. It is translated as CASRRTYGYTF.

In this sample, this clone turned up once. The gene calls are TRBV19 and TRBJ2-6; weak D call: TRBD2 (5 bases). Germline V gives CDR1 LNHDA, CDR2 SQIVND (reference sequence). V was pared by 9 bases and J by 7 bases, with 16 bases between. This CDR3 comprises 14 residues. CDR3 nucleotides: TGTGCCAGCACCACTGGACTGGTCGCCAACGTCCTGACTTTC. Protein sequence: CASTTGLVANVLTF.